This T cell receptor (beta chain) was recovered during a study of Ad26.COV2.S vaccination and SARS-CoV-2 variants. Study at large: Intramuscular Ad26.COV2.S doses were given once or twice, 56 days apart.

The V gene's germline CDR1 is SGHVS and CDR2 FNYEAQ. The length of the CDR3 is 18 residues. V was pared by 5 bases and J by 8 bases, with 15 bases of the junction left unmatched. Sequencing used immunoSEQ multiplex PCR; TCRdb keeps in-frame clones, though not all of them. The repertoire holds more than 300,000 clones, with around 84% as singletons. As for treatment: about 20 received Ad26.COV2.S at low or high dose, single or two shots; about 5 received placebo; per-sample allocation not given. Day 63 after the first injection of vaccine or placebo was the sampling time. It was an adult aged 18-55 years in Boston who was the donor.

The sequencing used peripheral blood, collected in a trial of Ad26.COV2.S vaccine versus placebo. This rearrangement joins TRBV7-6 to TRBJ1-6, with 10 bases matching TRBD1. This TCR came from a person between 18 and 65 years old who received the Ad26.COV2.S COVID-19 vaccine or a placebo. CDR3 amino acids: CASSERQGAFSSHSPLHF. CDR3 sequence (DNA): TGTGCCAGCAGCGAAAGACAGGGGGCTTTCTCCTCGCATTCACCCCTCCACTTT.